The rows below give T cell receptor beta chains drawn from one sample of a study of technical replicates of blood from several donors. Method: immunoSEQ multiplex PCR; TCRdb's copy keeps in-frame clones and lacks some. Of some 87,000 clones listed, about 92% are singletons. What was sequenced was T cells isolated from PBMCs. All receptors derive from a human donor in good health. CDR3s include the opening cysteine and the closing phenylalanine or tryptophan. D genes are given only for firm matches. Not all rows give a size; the values are once, few, many and, for expanded clones, a class.

V gene	J gene	clone size	D gene	CDR3 DNA	CDR3 protein
TRBV6-6	TRBJ1-1	.	.	TGTGCCAGCCGGCGGCAGAACACTGAAGCTTTCTTT	CASRRQNTEAFF
TRBV7-9	TRBJ2-7	.	TRBD2	TGTGCCAGCAGCTCCGGGACTAGCGTAATCCCCTACGAGCAGTACTTC	CASSSGTSVIPYEQYF
TRBV27	TRBJ2-1	once	.	TGTGCCAGCAGGGCAGAAGCGGGTATAGGTAATGAGCAGTTCTTC	CASRAEAGIGNEQFF
TRBV14	TRBJ2-1	.	TRBD2	TGTGCCAGCAGCCCAGGACTAGCGGCCATATACAATGAGCAGTTCTTC	CASSPGLAAIYNEQFF
TRBV29-1	TRBJ2-2	.	TRBD1	TGCAGCGTTGGGGACAGGGCGGTCGGGGAGCTGTTTTTT	CSVGDRAVGELFF
TRBV15	TRBJ2-7	.	TRBD1	TGTGCCACCGGGGACAGTTCCCACGAGCAGTACTTC	CATGDSSHEQYF
TRBV28	TRBJ1-5	.	TRBD1	TGTGCCAGCAGAGGGACAGGGATAAGCAATCAGCCCCAGCATTTT	CASRGTGISNQPQHF
TRBV19	TRBJ1-2	.	TRBD1	TGTGCCAGTAGTATGCCGGGACAGGGTCTTAACTATGGCTACACCTTC	CASSMPGQGLNYGYTF
TRBV28	TRBJ2-2	.	TRBD1	TGTGCCAGCAGTTCCTGGGACAGCGACACCGGGGAGCTGTTTTTT	CASSSWDSDTGELFF
TRBV4-1	TRBJ2-3	.	.	TGCGCCAGCAGCCAAGGAAGAGCGAACCCTAGCACAGATACGCAGTATTTT	CASSQGRANPSTDTQYF
TRBV9	TRBJ2-1	.	TRBD2	TGTGCCAGCAGCGCCAAATCTTTAGCGGGAGTTAACAATGAGCAGTTCTTC	CASSAKSLAGVNNEQFF
TRBV7-2	TRBJ2-3	.	TRBD2	TGTGCCAGCAGCTTAGGACTAGCGGATCTCTTCACAGATACGCAGTATTTT	CASSLGLADLFTDTQYF
TRBV7-9	TRBJ2-7	.	.	TGTGCCAGCAGCGCAAGGGAGGTAGGCGAGCAGTACTTC	CASSAREVGEQYF
TRBV18	TRBJ1-1	.	.	TGTGCCAGCTCACCCCGCGACACTGAAGCTTTCTTT	CASSPRDTEAFF
TRBV9	TRBJ2-2	.	.	TGTGCCAGCCAGCGGGCCACGAACACCGGGGAGCTGTTTTTT	CASQRATNTGELFF